This note documents a single T cell receptor (beta chain) sequence. In the original processing: By means of reference gene primer amplification, nucleated cell counts were estimated. The method was immunoSEQ multiplex PCR; TCRdb's version includes in-frame clones alone and lacks a portion of them. That table supplies the V and J calls and clone size; D and trimming were determined from the DNA. Found here are 210,000 or so clones, more than 70% of them singletons; the top ten hold roughly 5.6%. This record comes from a study of blood T cell repertoires in COVID-19. Study context: Samples came from the United States, Italy and Spain, spanning acute and convalescent COVID-19. Nucleic acid was either cDNA or gDNA, and it came from T cells, B-cell-depleted T cells, or PBMCs.

V lost 3 bases to trimming and J lost 4 bases, with 18 bases between them. Germline V gives CDR1 SQVTM, CDR2 ANQGSEA. The CDR3 has 15 amino acids. The clonotype was recovered from a woman aged 40 to 50 who had recovered from COVID-19. The genes are TRBV29-1 and TRBJ1-1, with D possibly TRBD1 on 6 matching bases. The sample was peripheral blood. The CDR3 region is CSVDATLTGSTEAFF. The CDR3 nucleotides are TGCAGCGTTGACGCTACCCTTACAGGGTCCACTGAAGCTTTCTTT. Looking up the rest from reference TRBV29-1 and TRBJ1-1 gives the full variable domain: SAVISQKPSRDICQRGTSLTIQCQVDSQVTMMFWYRQQPGQSLTLIATANQGSEATYESGFVIDKFPISRPNLTFSTLTVSNMSPEDSSIYLCSVDATLTGSTEAFFGQGTRLTVV.